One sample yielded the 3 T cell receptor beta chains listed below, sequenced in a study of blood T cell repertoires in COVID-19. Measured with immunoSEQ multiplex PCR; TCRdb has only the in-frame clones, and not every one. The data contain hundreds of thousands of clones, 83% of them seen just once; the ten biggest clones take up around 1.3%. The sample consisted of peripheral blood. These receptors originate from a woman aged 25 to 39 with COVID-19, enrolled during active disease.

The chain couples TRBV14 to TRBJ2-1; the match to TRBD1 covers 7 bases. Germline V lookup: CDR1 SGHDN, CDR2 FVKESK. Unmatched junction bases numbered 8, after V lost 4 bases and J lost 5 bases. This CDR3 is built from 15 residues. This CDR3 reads CASSPGTAWDNEQFF. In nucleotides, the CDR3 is TGTGCCAGCAGCCCCGGGACAGCCTGGGACAATGAGCAGTTCTTC.

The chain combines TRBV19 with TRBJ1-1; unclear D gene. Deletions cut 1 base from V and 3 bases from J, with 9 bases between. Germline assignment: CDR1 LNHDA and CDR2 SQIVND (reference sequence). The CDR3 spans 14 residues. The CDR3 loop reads CASSIGRRDTEAFF. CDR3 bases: TGTGCCAGTAGTATAGGTAGGCGGGACACTGAAGCTTTCTTT.

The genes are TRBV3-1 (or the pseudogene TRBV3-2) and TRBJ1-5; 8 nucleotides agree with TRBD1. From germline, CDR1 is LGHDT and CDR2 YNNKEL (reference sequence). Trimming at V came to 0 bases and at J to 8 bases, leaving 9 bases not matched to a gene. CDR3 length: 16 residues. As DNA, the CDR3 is TGTGCCAGCAGCCAAGATGACAGGGGCCGGAAGGAGCCCCAGCATTTT. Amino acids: CASSQDDRGRKEPQHF.